Listed below are T cell receptor beta chains from one sample, sequenced in a study of OX40 agonist ivuxolimab in advanced cancers. Sequenced by immunoSEQ multiplex PCR; TCRdb stores in-frame clones only, minus some. The table records about 33,000 clones, approximately 80% of them present only once. The specimen comprised CD4+ or CD8+ T cells sorted from blood, sampled in a trial of the OX40 agonist ivuxolimab. The origin of the receptors is an adult with an advanced solid tumor such as melanoma, head and neck, liver or kidney cancer. The CDR3 runs from the conserved cysteine through the conserved F or W. Fields, in order: clone size, D gene, J gene, V gene, CDR3 DNA, CDR3 protein. D genes are given only for firm matches. The size of a clone is reported for some rows only, either as once, few or many, or as a class for expanded clones.

size: -
D: -
J: TRBJ1-1
V: TRBV5-6
DNA: TGTGCCAGCAGCCTACTCCAAGCGGACACTGAAGCTTTCTTT
CDR3: CASSLLQADTEAFF

size: -
D: TRBD1
J: TRBJ1-1
V: TRBV2
DNA: TGTGCCAGCAGTGTTCACGGACAGGGGGCGAAGGGAACTGAAGCTTTCTTT
CDR3: CASSVHGQGAKGTEAFF

size: -
D: TRBD1
J: TRBJ1-1
V: TRBV11-2
DNA: TGTGCCAGCAGCTTAGTGTCCCTCGGACAGGGGGGCACTGAAGCTTTCTTT
CDR3: CASSLVSLGQGGTEAFF

size: -
D: -
J: TRBJ1-2
V: TRBV11-2
DNA: TGTGCCAGCAGCTTAGATTCGGGGGGGACTTATGGCTACACCTTC
CDR3: CASSLDSGGTYGYTF

size: -
D: -
J: TRBJ2-2
V: TRBV19
DNA: TGTGCCAGTAGTGGAGGGGGACAGTCCACCGGGGAGCTGTTTTTT
CDR3: CASSGGGQSTGELFF

size: -
D: -
J: TRBJ2-5
V: TRBV13
DNA: TGTGCCAGCAGTCATGAGAATGAGGAGACCCAGTACTTC
CDR3: CASSHENEETQYF

size: -
D: TRBD1
J: TRBJ2-4
V: TRBV28
DNA: TGTGCCAGCAGTTTACTTGGGACAGGGGGAGCCAAAAACATTCAGTACTTC
CDR3: CASSLLGTGGAKNIQYF

size: -
D: -
J: TRBJ1-6
V: TRBV5-6
DNA: TGTGCCAGCAGCAGGGCCGGGACTAATTCACCCCTCCACTTT
CDR3: CASSRAGTNSPLHF

size: -
D: TRBD1
J: TRBJ2-7
V: TRBV5-1
DNA: TGCGCCAGCAGCTCAGCCGGGACAGGGGTCTACGAGCAGTACTTC
CDR3: CASSSAGTGVYEQYF

size: -
D: -
J: TRBJ2-3
V: TRBV5-1
DNA: TGCGCCAGCAGCTTTGGACAAAGGAGTATAGATACGCAGTATTTT
CDR3: CASSFGQRSIDTQYF

size: -
D: -
J: TRBJ1-3
V: TRBV6-5
DNA: TGTGCCAGCAGTTACCACGGGAGGAAAGGGGGAAACACCATATATTTT
CDR3: CASSYHGRKGGNTIYF

size: -
D: -
J: TRBJ2-7
V: TRBV27
DNA: TGTGCCAGCAGTTCCTGGGACGGACCCTACGAGCAGTACTTC
CDR3: CASSSWDGPYEQYF

size: few
D: -
J: TRBJ1-5
V: TRBV30
DNA: TGTGCCTGGAGTAAAGGGAATGATCAGCCCCAGCATTTT
CDR3: CAWSKGNDQPQHF

size: -
D: TRBD1
J: TRBJ2-7
V: TRBV6-5
DNA: TGTGCCACCGCCGGGACAGGGTTGGGGGAGCAGTACTTC
CDR3: CATAGTGLGEQYF

size: -
D: -
J: TRBJ2-3
V: TRBV6-5
DNA: TGTGCCAGCAGTTACATGGGGGCCACAGATACGCAGTATTTT
CDR3: CASSYMGATDTQYF

size: few
D: -
J: TRBJ2-7
V: TRBV27
DNA: TGTGCCAGCAGTTTATCAAAGGCCGGGGCCTCCTACGAGCAGTACTTC
CDR3: CASSLSKAGASYEQYF

size: -
D: TRBD2
J: TRBJ2-1
V: TRBV29-1
DNA: TGCAGCGCCGGACTAGCGGGGGTTCCCTCCAATGAGCAGTTCTTC
CDR3: CSAGLAGVPSNEQFF

size: -
D: -
J: TRBJ2-3
V: TRBV5-6
DNA: TGTGCCAGCAGCCAACCCGCGTTGCTCATCACAGATACGCAGTATTTT
CDR3: CASSQPALLITDTQYF

size: medium-sized
D: -
J: TRBJ2-1
V: TRBV7-9
DNA: TGTGCCAGCAGCTTAGAGACAGAATACAATGAGCAGTTCTTC
CDR3: CASSLETEYNEQFF

size: few
D: -
J: TRBJ1-1
V: TRBV30
DNA: TGTGCCTGGAGTCAGGGGCTGGAAGCTTTCTTT
CDR3: CAWSQGLEAFF

size: once
D: -
J: TRBJ2-5
V: TRBV14
DNA: TGTGCCAGCAGCCAATTCGCTATTGAGAGAGAGACCCAGTACTTC
CDR3: CASSQFAIERETQYF

size: -
D: TRBD2
J: TRBJ2-2
V: TRBV28
DNA: TGTGCCAGCAGCCTTCGCGGGGGGGCGGCCGGGGAGCTGTTTTTT
CDR3: CASSLRGGAAGELFF

size: -
D: -
J: TRBJ2-7
V: TRBV5-5
DNA: TGTGCCAGCAGCTCCGGGACGCCTTCCTACGAGCAGTACTTC
CDR3: CASSSGTPSYEQYF

size: -
D: -
J: TRBJ1-1
V: TRBV19
DNA: TGTGCCAGTAGTATAGGGGGGGTCGCTGAAGCTTTCTTT
CDR3: CASSIGGVAEAFF

size: once
D: TRBD2
J: TRBJ2-5
V: TRBV5-1
DNA: TGCGCCAGCAGCACAGGACTAGCGGGGGTAGAGACCCAGTACTTC
CDR3: CASSTGLAGVETQYF

size: -
D: -
J: TRBJ1-2
V: TRBV5-1
DNA: TGCGCCAGCAGCTCTCTCGGCAGCTTCTATGGCTACACCTTC
CDR3: CASSSLGSFYGYTF

size: -
D: TRBD2
J: TRBJ2-5
V: TRBV5-1
DNA: TGCGCCAGCAGCAACCAACCTAGCGGGGGGAAAGAGACCCAGTACTTC
CDR3: CASSNQPSGGKETQYF

size: -
D: -
J: TRBJ1-4
V: TRBV6-5
DNA: TGTGCCAGCAGTTACTCGTACAGTACTAATGAAAAACTGTTTTTT
CDR3: CASSYSYSTNEKLFF

size: -
D: TRBD1
J: TRBJ1-2
V: TRBV29-1
DNA: TGCAGCGTTGGGGGGTCGACAGGGAACTATGGCTACACCTTC
CDR3: CSVGGSTGNYGYTF

size: -
D: TRBD2
J: TRBJ2-3
V: TRBV19
DNA: TGTGCCAGTAGTGTCGGACTAGCGCGGACAACAGATACGCAGTATTTT
CDR3: CASSVGLARTTDTQYF

size: -
D: -
J: TRBJ1-1
V: TRBV6-1
DNA: TGTGCCAGCAGTGAAGCCCCAGACATGAACACTGAAGCTTTCTTT
CDR3: CASSEAPDMNTEAFF

size: -
D: -
J: TRBJ2-1
V: TRBV11-2
DNA: TGTGCCAGCAGCATCCTCCTAGGGTACGGGGATGAGCAGTTCTTC
CDR3: CASSILLGYGDEQFF

size: -
D: -
J: TRBJ2-3
V: TRBV5-1
DNA: TGCGCCAGCAGCCTTGGGACTAGCACAGATACGCAGTATTTT
CDR3: CASSLGTSTDTQYF

size: -
D: TRBD1
J: TRBJ2-5
V: TRBV5-6
DNA: TGTGCCAGCAGCTTGATCAAGACAGGGGGTTTTCGGGAGACCCAGTACTTC
CDR3: CASSLIKTGGFRETQYF

size: -
D: -
J: TRBJ2-3
V: TRBV5-1
DNA: TGCGCCAGCAGCGCCGGGGGCGAGACAGATACGCAGTATTTT
CDR3: CASSAGGETDTQYF

size: few
D: -
J: TRBJ2-1
V: TRBV29-1
DNA: TGCAGCGTTGATGGCGGGCCCTCCTACAATGAGCAGTTCTTC
CDR3: CSVDGGPSYNEQFF

size: -
D: -
J: TRBJ1-2
V: TRBV7-2
DNA: TGTGCCAGCAGCTTAGCACTCCGCCGGGACACTCGTAACTATGGCTACACCTTC
CDR3: CASSLALRRDTRNYGYTF

size: -
D: TRBD1
J: TRBJ2-7
V: TRBV7-6
DNA: TGTGCCAGCAGCCTTGGACAGGGGGCTATCTACGAGCAGTACTTC
CDR3: CASSLGQGAIYEQYF

size: -
D: -
J: TRBJ2-3
V: TRBV9
DNA: TGTGCCAGCAGCCCCAGATCGGGTAGCACAGATACGCAGTATTTT
CDR3: CASSPRSGSTDTQYF

size: -
D: -
J: TRBJ2-7
V: TRBV6-6
DNA: TGTGCCAGCAGTTCGCAGGGACCGAGCTCCTACGAGCAGTACTTC
CDR3: CASSSQGPSSYEQYF

size: once
D: -
J: TRBJ1-6
V: TRBV27
DNA: TGTGCCAGCACTCCTTTCGGGGACCCTAATTCACCCCTCCACTTT
CDR3: CASTPFGDPNSPLHF

size: once
D: -
J: TRBJ1-5
V: TRBV6-1
DNA: TGTGCCAGCAGTGAAGACTACAGGCGTAGCAATCAGCCCCAGCATTTT
CDR3: CASSEDYRRSNQPQHF

size: -
D: TRBD2
J: TRBJ2-1
V: TRBV4-2
DNA: TGTGCCAGCAGCCAAGGACTAGCGGGGATCAATGAGCAGTTCTTC
CDR3: CASSQGLAGINEQFF

size: -
D: -
J: TRBJ2-1
V: TRBV27
DNA: TGTGCCAGCAGTTTACTACAGGGACACAATGAGCAGTTCTTC
CDR3: CASSLLQGHNEQFF

size: -
D: -
J: TRBJ2-5
V: TRBV7-9
DNA: TGTGCCAGCAGCTTAGGCTGGGGGGTTGAGGAGACCCAGTACTTC
CDR3: CASSLGWGVEETQYF

size: once
D: -
J: TRBJ1-6
V: TRBV6-9
DNA: TGTGCCAGCAGTTACTACACAGGGACTCGGTCACCCCTCCACTTT
CDR3: CASSYYTGTRSPLHF

size: -
D: -
J: TRBJ1-1
V: TRBV6-5
DNA: TGTGCCAGCAGCCAGGCGTACGGGAATGCTTTCTTT
CDR3: CASSQAYGNAFF

size: -
D: -
J: TRBJ1-5
V: TRBV6-1
DNA: TGTGCCAGCAGTTTATCCCAGGAACCCCAGCATTTT
CDR3: CASSLSQEPQHF

size: -
D: TRBD1
J: TRBJ1-5
V: TRBV5-6
DNA: TGTGCCAGCAGCTTCCTACAGGGGGATCAGCCCCAGCATTTT
CDR3: CASSFLQGDQPQHF

size: -
D: -
J: TRBJ1-1
V: TRBV6-6
DNA: TGTGCCACCTGTTATGGACGGTCGAACACTGAAGCTTTCTTT
CDR3: CATCYGRSNTEAFF

size: -
D: -
J: TRBJ1-1
V: TRBV19
DNA: TGTGCCAGTAGTATGTTTCTTGGCAGCTCGGGAGCTTTCTTT
CDR3: CASSMFLGSSGAFF

size: -
D: TRBD1
J: TRBJ1-5
V: TRBV5-1
DNA: TGCGCCAGCAGCTGGGTGACAGGGGTCGGTCAGCCCCAGCATTTT
CDR3: CASSWVTGVGQPQHF

size: -
D: -
J: TRBJ2-5
V: TRBV28
DNA: TGTGCCAGCAGTTTCCCGGACGTCCAAGAGACCCAGTACTTC
CDR3: CASSFPDVQETQYF

size: -
D: -
J: TRBJ1-2
V: TRBV19
DNA: TGTGCCAGTAGTACGTCAGGGGTTATCTATGGCTACACCTTC
CDR3: CASSTSGVIYGYTF